A selection of T cell receptor beta chains follows, all from one sample in a study of T cell responses to AZD1222 COVID-19 vaccine. Clones were read by immunoSEQ multiplex PCR, and TCRdb kept only the in-frame ones, dropping some. This sample has 150,000 to 250,000 clones, with roughly 92% found just once. Sequencing was performed on peripheral blood, taken 28 days after the second AZD1222 dose. These receptors were obtained from an adult who received the AZD1222 COVID-19 vaccine. Both conserved end residues are trimmed from each CDR3.

TRBV4-1 ASSQDPLAGSSYEQY
TRBV7-3 ASSLYGTEQF
TRBV30 AWAAGQGVGGYT
TRBV19 ASSRKMGPGQITDTQY
TRBV12-3/TRBV12-4 ASSGQTNTEAF
TRBV29-1 SVKDSLHSPLH
TRBV7-9 ASSLDSQETQY
TRBV3-1/TRBV3-2 ASSQGDEKLF
TRBV3-1/TRBV3-2 ASSQADRVGEKLF
TRBV5-1 ASSVNGRGQPQH
TRBV9 ASSVTTVPNYGYT
TRBV19 ASRNSPMNTEAF
TRBV7-3 ASSPLGAGTDTQY
TRBV9 ASSPRTGDSGNTIY
TRBV30 ACMIGQGASELHTEAF
TRBV28 ASTGGAGEKLF
TRBV28 ASRPLLAEAF
TRBV29-1 SVRSARTGANYGYT
TRBV9 ASSVVGGGYT
TRBV9 ASRPGTGYTEAF
TRBV7-7 ASSLVGRESMNTEAF
TRBV11-2 ASSLDLARAYEQY
TRBV7-9 ASSPTKGWNYGYT
TRBV29-1 SVRRQSDYGYT
TRBV19 ASSIFMQGLSGNTIY
TRBV7-7 ASTPVAAGTGELF
TRBV4-1 ASSQGTVSYNEQF
TRBV5-1 ASSLEAINTEAF
TRBV19 ASNRDTGNEQF
TRBV28 ASSSTGIIRGYT
TRBV28 ASSLRRGFWDYT
TRBV3-1/TRBV3-2 ASSQGRGPSNQPQH
TRBV7-9 ASSQFAVSEAF
TRBV5-6 ASSLGAGTEAF
TRBV5-6 ASRYQETQY
TRBV7-9 ASSLPGRRFTEAF
TRBV10-1 ASSAWTSNTGELF
TRBV6-4 ASSEAGYSTDTQY
TRBV6-1 ASSVAGQETQY
TRBV7-2 ASSFYRDRGRRKTQY
TRBV6-5 ASSPPTGEGTEAF
TRBV3-1/TRBV3-2 ASTQDRLKNTGELF
TRBV5-1 ASSLEGQGIRNTIY
TRBV12-5 ASGTPKGSLQETQY
TRBV29-1 SVEPLAGRYEQY
TRBV6-5 ASSYQGTRGELF
TRBV10-3 AISESTGGTEAF
TRBV10-3 ATGPGPQETQY
TRBV7-9 ASSFMGHTEAF